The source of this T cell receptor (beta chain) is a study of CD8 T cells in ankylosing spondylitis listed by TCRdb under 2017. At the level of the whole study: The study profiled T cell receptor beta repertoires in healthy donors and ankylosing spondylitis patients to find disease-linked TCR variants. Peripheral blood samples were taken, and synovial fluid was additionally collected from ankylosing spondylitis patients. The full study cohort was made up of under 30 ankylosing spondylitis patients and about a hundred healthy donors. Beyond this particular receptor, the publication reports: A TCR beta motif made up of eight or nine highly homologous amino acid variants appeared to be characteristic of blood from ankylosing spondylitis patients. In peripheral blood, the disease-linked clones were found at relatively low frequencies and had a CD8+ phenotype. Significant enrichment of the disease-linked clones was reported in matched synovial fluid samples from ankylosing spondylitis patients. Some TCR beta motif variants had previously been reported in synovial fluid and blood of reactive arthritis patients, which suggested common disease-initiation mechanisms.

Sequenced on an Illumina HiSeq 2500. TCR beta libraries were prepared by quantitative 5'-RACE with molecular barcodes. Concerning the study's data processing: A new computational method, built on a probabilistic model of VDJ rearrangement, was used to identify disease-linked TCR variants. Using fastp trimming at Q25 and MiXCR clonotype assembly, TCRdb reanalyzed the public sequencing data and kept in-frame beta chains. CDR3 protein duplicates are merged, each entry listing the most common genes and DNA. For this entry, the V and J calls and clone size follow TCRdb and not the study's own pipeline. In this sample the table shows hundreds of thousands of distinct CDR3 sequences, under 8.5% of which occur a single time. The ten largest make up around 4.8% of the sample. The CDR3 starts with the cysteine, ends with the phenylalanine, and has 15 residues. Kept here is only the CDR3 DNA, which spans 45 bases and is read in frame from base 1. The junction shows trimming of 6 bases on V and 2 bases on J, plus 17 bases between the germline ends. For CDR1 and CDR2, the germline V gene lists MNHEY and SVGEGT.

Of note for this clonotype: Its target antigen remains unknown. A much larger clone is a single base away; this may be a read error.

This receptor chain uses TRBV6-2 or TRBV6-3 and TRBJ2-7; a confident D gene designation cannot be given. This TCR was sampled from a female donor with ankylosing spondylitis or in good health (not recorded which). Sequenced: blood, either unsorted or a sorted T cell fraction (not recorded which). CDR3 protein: CASRAVPDSPYEQYF. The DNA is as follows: TGTGCCAGCAGAGCCGTGCCGGATTCCCCCTACGAGCAGTACTTC.